Detailed here is one T cell receptor (beta chain). V lost 4 bases and J 5 bases, leaving 16 bases between the germline ends. The CDR3 totals 15 residues. Germline assignment: CDR1 KGHDR and CDR2 SFDVKD. Sequencing was performed with immunoSEQ multiplex PCR; in TCRdb, only in-frame clones are kept and a portion is missing. In the table there are about 250,000 clones, over 75% of which are singletons. The sample belongs to a study of blood T cell repertoires in COVID-19. Clinical history reported by participants formed the basis on which cohorts were assigned. The source is a man aged 18 to 30 who had recovered from COVID-19. The material sequenced was PBMCs or T cells enriched from blood (not recorded which). The rearrangement joins TRBV24-1 to TRBJ2-5; tentatively, D is TRBD1 (6 bases). For the CDR3, the DNA is TGTGCCACCAGTGAACCAGGGGCGAAGGGGGAGACCCAGTACTTC. It encodes CATSEPGAKGETQYF.